Following are 4 T cell receptor beta chains from one sample sequenced in a study of beta chain features in type 1 diabetes. Expressed TCRB transcripts were sequenced because the entire RNA isolate underwent reverse transcription. Method: immunoSEQ multiplex PCR; TCRdb's copy keeps in-frame clones and lacks some. Of roughly 300,000 clones detected, 14% appear once; the ten largest clones hold 6.7%. Sequenced material: central memory CD4+ T cells from blood. These receptors all come from a young man in good health.

This clone appeared a single time. This CDR3 reads CASSQVAGNTDTQYF. For the CDR3, the DNA is TGTGCCAGCAGCCAGGTTGCGGGGAATACAGATACGCAGTATTTT. The V gene is TRBV9, the J gene TRBJ2-3; D possibly corresponds to TRBD2 (6 bases). The CDR3 is made up of 15 amino acids. The V end lost 4 bases, the J end lost 3 bases, and 15 bases lay between the germline ends. CDR1 is SGDLS and CDR2 is YYNGEE in the germline V gene.

The chain couples TRBV7-2 to TRBJ2-5; D possibly corresponds to TRBD2 (5 bases). The ends were cut back, 5 bases at V and 4 bases at J, with 11 bases in the middle. Per germline, CDR1 SGHTA and CDR2 FQGNSA. The CDR3 runs 13 residues. The CDR3: CASSITRGETQYF. DNA for the CDR3: TGTGCCAGCAGCATCACTAGAGGAGAGACCCAGTACTTC. The full variable domain, with the rest looked up from reference TRBV7-2 and TRBJ2-5, is GAGVSQSPSNKVTEKGKDVELRCDPISGHTALYWYRQSLGQGLEFLIYFQGNSAPDKSGLPSDRFSAERTGGSVSTLTIQRTQQEDSAVYLCASSITRGETQYFGPGTRLLVL.

This clone was seen a few times. This chain links TRBV13 with TRBJ2-7; TRBD2 aligns across 13 bases. Germline CDR1 and CDR2: PRHDT and FYEKMQ (reference sequence). CDR3 length equals 15 residues. Trimming removed 4 bases from V and 5 bases from J; junction bases left unmatched: 5. CDR3 coding DNA: TGTGCCAGCAGCTCTGGGACTAGCGGGGTTAACGAGCAGTACTTC. Protein: CASSSGTSGVNEQYF.

Only a few counts were recorded for this clone. This sequence joins TRBV18 and TRBJ2-7; TRBD1 might be the D (6 bases). Germline V gene sequence: CDR1 KGHSH, CDR2 LQKENI. The CDR3 consists of 13 residues. The V end lost 1 base, the J end lost 5 bases, and 9 bases lay between the germline ends. CDR3 loop: CASSPQDRHEQYF. CDR3 nucleotides: TGTGCCAGCTCACCACAGGACAGACACGAGCAGTACTTC.